This T cell receptor beta chain stems from a study of T cells in Graves' hyperthyroidism and ophthalmopathy. In its sample, this clonotype was seen a few times. It was RNA transcripts that yielded the amplified TCR beta CDR3 regions. RT-PCR in the first round (using the HTBI primer set) targeted the TCR CDR3. TCRdb passed the multiplex PCR reads through MiXCR, listing each CDR3 protein once. This table has over 350,000 distinct CDR3 sequences, about 15% appearing once. The sequence was collected from a man in his late teens or twenties with Graves' ophthalmopathy. The sequenced sample consisted of blood.

The CDR3 here is CASSSREATEAFF. The CDR3 DNA reads TGCGCCAGCAGCTCGAGGGAGGCCACTGAAGCTTTCTTT. The genes are TRBV5-1 and TRBJ1-1; unclear D gene. The germline gives CDR1 SGHRS, CDR2 YFSETQ. CDR3 size: 13 residues. V was pared by 3 bases and J by 4 bases, with 10 bases between. The full variable domain, completed using reference TRBV5-1 and TRBJ1-1, is KAGVTQTPRYLIKTRGQQVTLSCSPISGHRSVSWYQQTPGQGLQFLFEYFSETQRNKGNFPGRFSGRQFSNSRSEMNVSTLELGDSALYLCASSSREATEAFFGQGTRLTVV.